This T cell receptor beta chain was obtained from a study of blood T cell repertoires in COVID-19 (dated by TCRdb to 2019 to 2021). In the study overall: Samples covering the acute and convalescent phases of COVID-19 were provided by collaborators in the United States, Italy and Spain. The prospective study material was composed of cDNA or gDNA derived from T cells, B-cell-depleted T cells, or PBMCs. The dataset comprised deeply sampled blood TCRbeta repertoires from subjects exposed to, actively infected with, or recovered from COVID-19. The repertoires were released in a freely available public database intended as a resource for research on the immune response to SARS-CoV-2. Samples were obtained from the ongoing ImmuneRACE study (first 160 participants) and from approximately 1,200 subjects provided by 6 global collaborators. A de-identified subject ID, COVID-19 status, age in years and sex were almost always included in the sample metadata. HLA class I and class II types, where available, came from metadata supplied by the sample provider rather than from assay-based typing.

Comments on this clone: No antigen is known for it. No much larger clonotype is one base removed from it; base qualities were not supplied.

Each collaborating institution followed its own protocols to collect whole blood in K2EDTA tubes. Collaborator samples were shipped for TCRbeta analysis as frozen whole blood, isolated PBMCs, or DNA extracted from either sample type. The immunoSEQ Assay, a bias-controlled multiplex PCR, was used to amplify TCRbeta CDR3 regions from genomic DNA. As for the original processing: The number of nucleated cells in each sample was estimated from the amplification of reference gene primers within the assay. To quantify the absolute abundance of each unique TCRbeta CDR3 rearrangement, sequence reads were collapsed and filtered. Productive Simpson clonality was computed per sample as the square root of Simpson's diversity index over productive rearrangements. Drawn from immuneACCESS, this table holds only the in-frame rearrangements with V and J called that TCRdb kept. Clones are partly lost; checked studies trace under half to an unresolved V gene and leave the rest unexplained. D and trimming were read from the DNA, whereas the V and J calls and clone size are those reported in that table. The sample includes under 350,000 clones, with approximately 85% observed a single time. About an eighth of the sample belongs to the ten largest clones.

The study at large found these results: How much clinical and demographic metadata was included differed by source and by participant, and the metadata was provided uncurated.

Counted from cysteine to phenylalanine, this CDR3 has 16 amino acids. Just CDR3 DNA is preserved here, 48 bases in frame from base 1. In the germline V gene, CDR1 corresponds to SGHVS and CDR2 to FQNEAQ. Trimming takes 0 bases from V and 6 bases from J, and the germline ends sit 17 bases apart. The receptor was derived from a human donor in a cohort sampled during active COVID-19. The sequence is built from TRBV7-8 and TRBJ1-2; TRBD1 is perhaps the D gene, given 5 matching bases. The sequencing input was peripheral blood. The CDR3 here reads CASSLALVGGRDGYTF. The DNA sequence follows: TGTGCCAGCAGCTTAGCGCTGGTCGGGGGTAGGGATGGCTACACCTTC.